This T cell receptor beta chain comes out of a study of blood T cell repertoires in COVID-19. The table came from immunoSEQ multiplex PCR; TCRdb's copy has only in-frame clones and leaves some out. Seen here are 200,000 to 250,000 clones, roughly 83% observed once, and the top ten hold 8.9%. Germline V gene lookup returns CDR1 LGHDT and CDR2 YNNKEL (reference sequence). The V segment lost 2 bases and the J segment 9 bases; nucleotides outside the gene matches: 5. The CDR3 is 16 amino acids. This clonotype originated in an elderly man with acute or convalescent COVID-19. The sequenced sample was peripheral blood. V gene TRBV3-1 (or the pseudogene TRBV3-2) combines with J gene TRBJ2-1; 15 bases are a match to TRBD2. CDR3 nucleotides: TGTGCCAGCAGCCAACCTAGGACTAGCGGGAGGGGTGAGCAGTTCTTC. Translating gives CASSQPRTSGRGEQFF.